Listed below are T cell receptor beta chains from one sample, sequenced in a study of blood T cell repertoires in COVID-19. Repertoires were generated with immunoSEQ multiplex PCR, while TCRdb's copy carries only in-frame clones and drops some. The sample shows some 57,000 clones, nearly 90% of them seen only once. Sample: peripheral blood. These TCRs come from a man aged 60-69 years with active COVID-19. Each CDR3 is given with its conserved first and last residue. The D gene is left open where the match is weak. Clone size, where shown, is once, few, many, or a class for clones that have expanded.

D gene	V gene	clone size	J gene	CDR3 protein	CDR3 DNA
TRBD2	TRBV28	.	TRBJ2-1	CASRDGVGAGLGSHEQFF	TGTGCCAGCCGGGACGGAGTCGGAGCGGGACTAGGGTCCCATGAGCAGTTCTTC
TRBD1	TRBV5-1	.	TRBJ1-3	CASSLDRGVGNTIYF	TGCGCCAGCAGCTTGGACAGGGGGGTCGGAAACACCATATATTTT
TRBD1	TRBV5-1	.	TRBJ2-4	CASSLEGAQYF	TGCGCCAGCAGCTTGGAGGGGGCACAGTACTTC
TRBD2	TRBV27	once	TRBJ2-3	CASSLAGDTTDTQYF	TGTGCCAGCAGTCTAGCGGGGGACACAACAGATACGCAGTATTTT
.	TRBV19	.	TRBJ2-5	CASSVGITRAQYF	TGTGCCAGTAGTGTCGGGATAACCCGGGCCCAGTACTTC
.	TRBV10-3	.	TRBJ1-1	CATRGEGDSATEAFF	TGTGCCACCCGGGGGGAGGGAGATAGCGCCACTGAAGCTTTCTTT
.	TRBV6-1	.	TRBJ2-5	CASSESAETQYF	TGTGCCAGCAGTGAATCTGCGGAGACCCAGTACTTC
.	TRBV7-6	.	TRBJ2-1	CASSWSLDSRGEQFF	TGTGCCAGCAGCTGGTCCCTAGATTCCCGAGGTGAGCAGTTCTTC
TRBD2	TRBV28	.	TRBJ2-2	CASSGLAGAHANTGELFF	TGTGCCAGCAGTGGACTAGCGGGGGCCCACGCGAACACCGGGGAGCTGTTTTTT
TRBD1	TRBV7-8	.	TRBJ1-6	CASSPKQGGDGNSPLHF	TGTGCCAGCAGCCCGAAACAGGGGGGTGATGGTAATTCACCCCTCCACTTT
.	TRBV27	few	TRBJ1-2	CASSLSRPGDGYTF	TGTGCCAGCAGTTTAAGCCGACCAGGGGATGGCTACACCTTC
TRBD1	TRBV18	.	TRBJ2-7	CASSQLAPGQKYYEQYF	TGTGCCAGCTCCCAACTTGCCCCGGGACAGAAATATTACGAGCAGTACTTC
.	TRBV18	.	TRBJ2-2	CASSPSFVRELFF	TGTGCCAGCTCACCATCTTTTGTCCGGGAGCTGTTTTTT
TRBD2	TRBV9	few	TRBJ2-3	CASSSPPSGGTDTQYF	TGTGCCAGCAGCTCCCCCCCCAGCGGGGGGACAGATACGCAGTATTTT
TRBD1	TRBV9	few	TRBJ2-6	CASSAGTGAGANVLTF	TGTGCCAGCAGCGCCGGGACAGGGGCTGGGGCCAACGTCCTGACTTTC
.	TRBV27	.	TRBJ1-2	CASSFYPSPGGYTF	TGTGCCAGCAGTTTCTATCCCAGTCCGGGGGGCTACACCTTC
.	TRBV28	.	TRBJ2-7	CASSPQAPTFSYEQYF	TGTGCCAGCAGCCCTCAGGCCCCGACATTCTCCTACGAGCAGTACTTC
TRBD2	TRBV3-1/TRBV3-2	once	TRBJ2-1	CASSQDQSGGPQFF	TGTGCCAGCAGCCAAGATCAGAGCGGGGGGCCTCAGTTCTTC
.	TRBV2	.	TRBJ1-5	CASSRTGNQPQHF	TGTGCCAGCAGCAGGACAGGCAATCAGCCCCAGCATTTT
.	TRBV28	.	TRBJ1-4	CASSTGTYNEKLFF	TGTGCCAGCAGTACCGGGACATACAATGAAAAACTGTTTTTT
TRBD1	TRBV10-2	.	TRBJ2-7	CASSESVTGGSISSYEQYF	TGCGCCAGCAGTGAGTCCGTGACAGGGGGATCAATTTCCTCCTACGAGCAGTACTTC
TRBD1	TRBV9	.	TRBJ1-3	CASSAWTGGSGNTIYF	TGTGCCAGCAGCGCCTGGACAGGGGGTTCTGGAAACACCATATATTTT